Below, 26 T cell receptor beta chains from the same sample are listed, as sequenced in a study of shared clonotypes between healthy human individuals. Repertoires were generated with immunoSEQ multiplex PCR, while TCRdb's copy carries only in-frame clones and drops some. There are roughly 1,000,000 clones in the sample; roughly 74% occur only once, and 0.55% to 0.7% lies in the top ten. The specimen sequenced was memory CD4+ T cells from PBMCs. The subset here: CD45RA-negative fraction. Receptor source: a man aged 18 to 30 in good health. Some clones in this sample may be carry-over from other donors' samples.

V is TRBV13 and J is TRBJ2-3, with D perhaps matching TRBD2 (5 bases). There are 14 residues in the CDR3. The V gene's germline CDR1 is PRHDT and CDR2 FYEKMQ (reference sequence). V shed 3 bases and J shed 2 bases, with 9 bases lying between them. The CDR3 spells CASSLDSNTDTQYF. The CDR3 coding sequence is TGTGCCAGCAGCTTGGACTCAAACACAGATACGCAGTATTTT.

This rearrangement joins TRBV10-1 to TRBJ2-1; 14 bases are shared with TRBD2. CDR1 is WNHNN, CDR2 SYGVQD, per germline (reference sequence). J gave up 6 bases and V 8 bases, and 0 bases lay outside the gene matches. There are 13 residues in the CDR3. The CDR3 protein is CASGTSGSNEQFF. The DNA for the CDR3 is TGCGCCAGCGGGACTAGCGGGAGCAATGAGCAGTTCTTC.

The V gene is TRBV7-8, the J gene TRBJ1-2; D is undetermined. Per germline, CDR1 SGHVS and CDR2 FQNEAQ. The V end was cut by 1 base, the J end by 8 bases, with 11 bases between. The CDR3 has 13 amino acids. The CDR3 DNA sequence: TGTGCCAGCAGCTTAGGAGATCCCCGGGGCTACACCTTC. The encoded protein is CASSLGDPRGYTF.

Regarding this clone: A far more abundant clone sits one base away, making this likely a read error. The CDR3 is CASSFLRYSPYDQYF. CDR3 DNA sequence: TGTGCCAGCAGTTTCCTCCGCTACTCACCCTACGATCAGTACTTC. This chain uses TRBV7-8 with TRBJ2-5; no clear D gene. The CDR3 extends over 15 amino acids. The V end lost 6 bases, the J end lost 11 bases, and 25 bases lay between the germline ends. Germline V gives CDR1 SGHVS, CDR2 FQNEAQ.

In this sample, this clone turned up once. CDR3 in amino acids: CASSPVNREPGGYTF. CDR3 coding DNA: TGTGCCAGCTCACCCGTCAACAGGGAGCCCGGTGGCTACACCTTC. The chain has TRBV18 and TRBJ1-2; D might be TRBD1 (6 bases). Deletions cut 3 bases from V and 7 bases from J, with 18 bases between. From germline, CDR1 is KGHSH and CDR2 LQKENI. The CDR3 runs to 15 residues.

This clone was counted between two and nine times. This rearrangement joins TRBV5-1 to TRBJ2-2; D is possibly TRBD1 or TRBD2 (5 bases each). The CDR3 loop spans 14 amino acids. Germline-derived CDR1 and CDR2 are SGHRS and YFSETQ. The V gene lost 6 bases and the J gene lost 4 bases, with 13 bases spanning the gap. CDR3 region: CASTPRDVTGELFF. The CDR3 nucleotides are TGCGCCAGCACCCCCCGGGACGTCACCGGGGAGCTGTTTTTT. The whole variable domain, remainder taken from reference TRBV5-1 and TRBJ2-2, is KAGVTQTPRYLIKTRGQQVTLSCSPISGHRSVSWYQQTPGQGLQFLFEYFSETQRNKGNFPGRFSGRQFSNSRSEMNVSTLELGDSALYLCASTPRDVTGELFFGEGSRLTVL.

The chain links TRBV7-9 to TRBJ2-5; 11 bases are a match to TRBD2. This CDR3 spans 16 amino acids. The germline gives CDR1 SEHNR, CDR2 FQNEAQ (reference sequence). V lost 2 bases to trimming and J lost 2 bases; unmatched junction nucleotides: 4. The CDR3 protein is CASSLISGRDQETQYF. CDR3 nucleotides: TGTGCCAGCAGCTTAATTAGCGGGAGGGATCAAGAGACCCAGTACTTC. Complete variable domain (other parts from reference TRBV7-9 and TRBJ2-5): DTGVSQNPRHKITKRGQNVTFRCDPISEHNRLYWYRQTLGQGPEFLTYFQNEAQLEKSRLLSDRFSAERPKGSFSTLEIQRTEQGDSAMYLCASSLISGRDQETQYFGPGTRLLVL.

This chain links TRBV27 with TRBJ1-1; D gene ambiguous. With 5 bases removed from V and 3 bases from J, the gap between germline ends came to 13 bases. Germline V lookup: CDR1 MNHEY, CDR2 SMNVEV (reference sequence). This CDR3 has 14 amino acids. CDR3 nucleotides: TGTGCCAGCAGTCGAAACGGGCGTTACACTGAAGCTTTCTTT. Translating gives CASSRNGRYTEAFF.

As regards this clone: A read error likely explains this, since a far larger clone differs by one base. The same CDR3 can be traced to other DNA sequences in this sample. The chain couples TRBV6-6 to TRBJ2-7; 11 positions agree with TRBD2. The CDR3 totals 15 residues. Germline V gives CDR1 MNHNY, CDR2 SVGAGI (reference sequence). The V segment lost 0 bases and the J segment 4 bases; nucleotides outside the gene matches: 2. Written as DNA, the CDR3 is TGTGCCAGCAGTTACTCGACTAGCGGGGCTTACGAGCAGTACTTC. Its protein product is CASSYSTSGAYEQYF.

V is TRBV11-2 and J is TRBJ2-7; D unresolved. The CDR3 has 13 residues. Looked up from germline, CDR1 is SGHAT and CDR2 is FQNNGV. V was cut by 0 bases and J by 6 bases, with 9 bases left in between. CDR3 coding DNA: TGTGCCAGCAGCTTAGATTCTAGGAGCGAGCAGTACTTC. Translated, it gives CASSLDSRSEQYF. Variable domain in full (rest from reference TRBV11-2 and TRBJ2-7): EAGVAQSPRYKIIEKRQSVAFWCNPISGHATLYWYQQILGQGPKLLIQFQNNGVVDDSQLPKDRFSAERLKGVDSTLKIQPAKLEDSAVYLCASSLDSRSEQYFGPGTRLTVT.

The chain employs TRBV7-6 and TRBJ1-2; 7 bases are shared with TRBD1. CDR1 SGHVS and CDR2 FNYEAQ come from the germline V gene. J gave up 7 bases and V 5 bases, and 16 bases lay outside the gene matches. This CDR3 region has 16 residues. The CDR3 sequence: CASSPAGGGGGRGYTF. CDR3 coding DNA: TGTGCCAGCAGCCCCGCCGGAGGGGGCGGGGGTCGTGGCTACACCTTC.

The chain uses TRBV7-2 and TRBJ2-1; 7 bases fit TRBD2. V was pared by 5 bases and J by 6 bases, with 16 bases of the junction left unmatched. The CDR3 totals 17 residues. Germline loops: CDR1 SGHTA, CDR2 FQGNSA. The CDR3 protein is CASSGGGRGGPVNEQFF. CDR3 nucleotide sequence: TGTGCCAGCAGCGGCGGAGGGAGGGGAGGGCCAGTCAATGAGCAGTTCTTC. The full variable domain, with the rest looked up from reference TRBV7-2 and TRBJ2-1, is GAGVSQSPSNKVTEKGKDVELRCDPISGHTALYWYRQSLGQGLEFLIYFQGNSAPDKSGLPSDRFSAERTGGSVSTLTIQRTQQEDSAVYLCASSGGGRGGPVNEQFFGPGTRLTVL.

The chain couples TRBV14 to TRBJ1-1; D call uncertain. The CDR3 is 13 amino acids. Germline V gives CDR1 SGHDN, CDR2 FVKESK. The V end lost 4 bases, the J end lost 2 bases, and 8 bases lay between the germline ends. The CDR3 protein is CASSLTPNTEAFF. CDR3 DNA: TGTGCCAGCAGCCTAACCCCAAACACTGAAGCTTTCTTT.

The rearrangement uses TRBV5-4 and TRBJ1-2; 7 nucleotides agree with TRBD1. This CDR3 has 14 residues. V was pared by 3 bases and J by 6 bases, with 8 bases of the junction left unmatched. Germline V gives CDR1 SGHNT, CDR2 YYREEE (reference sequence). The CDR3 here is CASSSGTVYDGYTF. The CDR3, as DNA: TGTGCCAGCAGCTCCGGGACAGTGTATGATGGCTACACCTTC.

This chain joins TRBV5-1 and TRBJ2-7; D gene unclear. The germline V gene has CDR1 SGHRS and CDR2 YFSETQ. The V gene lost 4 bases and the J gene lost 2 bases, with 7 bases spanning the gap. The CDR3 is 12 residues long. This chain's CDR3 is CASSLHPYEQYF. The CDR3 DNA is TGCGCCAGCAGCCTACACCCCTACGAGCAGTACTTC.

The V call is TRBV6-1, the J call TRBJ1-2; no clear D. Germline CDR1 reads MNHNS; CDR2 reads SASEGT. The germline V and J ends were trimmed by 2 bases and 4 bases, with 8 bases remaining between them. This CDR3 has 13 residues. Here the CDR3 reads CASSEISSYGYTF. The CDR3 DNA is TGTGCCAGCAGTGAAATCTCTTCCTATGGCTACACCTTC.

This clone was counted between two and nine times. CDR3 DNA: TGTGCCAGCAGCCCTAAGAGAAACCTCCAAGAGACCCAGTACTTC. Translated: CASSPKRNLQETQYF. The rearrangement uses TRBV7-9 and TRBJ2-5; D gene unclear. Germline V gene data show CDR1 as SEHNR and CDR2 as FQNEAQ (reference sequence). The V end lost 5 bases, the J end lost 1 base, and 14 bases lay between the germline ends. This CDR3 has 15 residues. The full variable domain, with the rest looked up from reference TRBV7-9 and TRBJ2-5, is DTGVSQNPRHKITKRGQNVTFRCDPISEHNRLYWYRQTLGQGPEFLTYFQNEAQLEKSRLLSDRFSAERPKGSFSTLEIQRTEQGDSAMYLCASSPKRNLQETQYFGPGTRLLVL.

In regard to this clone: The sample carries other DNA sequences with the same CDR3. Here the CDR3 reads CASSLLGAQRGGELFF. The CDR3 DNA reads as TGTGCCAGCAGCTTGTTGGGGGCGCAACGCGGCGGGGAGCTGTTTTTT. This chain connects TRBV5-6 to TRBJ2-2, with a possible D match to TRBD1 (6 bases). V was shortened by 1 base and J by 7 bases, with 17 bases between the two germline ends. In germline, CDR1 is SGHDT, CDR2 YYEEEE. The CDR3 consists of 16 residues.

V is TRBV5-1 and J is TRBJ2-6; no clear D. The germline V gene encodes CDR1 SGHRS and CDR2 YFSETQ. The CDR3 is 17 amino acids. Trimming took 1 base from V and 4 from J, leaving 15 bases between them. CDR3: CASSLIRSNSGANVLTF. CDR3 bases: TGCGCCAGCAGCTTGATCCGCTCGAATTCGGGGGCCAACGTCCTGACTTTC.

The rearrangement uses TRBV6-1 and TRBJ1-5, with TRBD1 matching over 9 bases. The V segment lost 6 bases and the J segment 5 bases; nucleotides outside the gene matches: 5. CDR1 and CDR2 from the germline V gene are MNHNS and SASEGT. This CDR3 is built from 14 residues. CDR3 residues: CASRMDRGDQPQHF. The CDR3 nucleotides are TGTGCCAGCAGGATGGACAGGGGAGATCAGCCCCAGCATTTT.

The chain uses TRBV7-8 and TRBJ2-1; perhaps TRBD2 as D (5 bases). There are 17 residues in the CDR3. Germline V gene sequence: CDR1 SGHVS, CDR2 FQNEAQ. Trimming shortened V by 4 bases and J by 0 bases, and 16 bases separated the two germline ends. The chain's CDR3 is CASSSGQAASSYNEQFF. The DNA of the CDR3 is TGTGCCAGCAGCTCAGGCCAAGCGGCGAGCTCCTACAATGAGCAGTTCTTC.

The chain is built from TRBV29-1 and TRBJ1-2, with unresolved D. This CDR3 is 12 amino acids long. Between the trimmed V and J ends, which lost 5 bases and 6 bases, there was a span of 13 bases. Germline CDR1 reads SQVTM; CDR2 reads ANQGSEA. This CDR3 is CSVPSGVHGYTF. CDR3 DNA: TGCAGCGTTCCCTCGGGTGTACATGGCTACACCTTC.

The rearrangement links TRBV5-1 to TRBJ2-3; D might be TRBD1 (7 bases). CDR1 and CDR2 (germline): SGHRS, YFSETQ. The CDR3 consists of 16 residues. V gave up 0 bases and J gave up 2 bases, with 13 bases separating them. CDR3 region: CASSLVPGGITDTQYF. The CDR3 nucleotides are TGCGCCAGCAGCTTGGTCCCAGGGGGGATCACAGATACGCAGTATTTT.

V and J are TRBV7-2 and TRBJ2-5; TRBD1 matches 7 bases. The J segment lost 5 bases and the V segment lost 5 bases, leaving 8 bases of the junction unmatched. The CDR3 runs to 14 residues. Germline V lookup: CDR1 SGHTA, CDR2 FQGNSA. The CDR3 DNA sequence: TGTGCCAGCAGCCAGGGACAGTGGATGGAGACCCAGTACTTC. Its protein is CASSQGQWMETQYF.

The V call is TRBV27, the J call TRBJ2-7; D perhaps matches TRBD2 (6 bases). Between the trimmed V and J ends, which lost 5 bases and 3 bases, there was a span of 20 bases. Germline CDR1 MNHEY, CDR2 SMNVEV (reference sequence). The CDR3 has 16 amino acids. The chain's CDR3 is CASSRGRAGIFYEQYF. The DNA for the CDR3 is TGTGCCAGCAGTCGAGGTAGGGCGGGAATTTTCTACGAGCAGTACTTC.

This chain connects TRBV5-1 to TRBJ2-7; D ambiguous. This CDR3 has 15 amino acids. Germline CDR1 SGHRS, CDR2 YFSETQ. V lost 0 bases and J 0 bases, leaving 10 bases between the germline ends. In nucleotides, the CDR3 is TGCGCCAGCAGCTTGGGACCCACCACCTCCTACGAGCAGTACTTC. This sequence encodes CASSLGPTTSYEQYF.